This TCR beta chain came from a study of shared clonotypes between healthy human individuals. Study-level information: Those who served as donors were a couple of women and a few men between the ages of 18 and 49.

Samples underwent the assay at deep level. Here immunoSEQ multiplex PCR was the method, and the copy in TCRdb shows in-frame clones only, minus some. This sample has some 1 million clones, with around 76% found just once. Study-wide results and limits: Researchers sampled only blood; tissue repertoires likely differ.

This clone was detected a few times. Its matching antigen is unknown. The V and J ends lost 0 bases and 3 bases respectively, with 11 bases between them. The CDR3 runs 15 residues. Germline values: CDR1 LGHNA, CDR2 YNFKEQ. Sequenced material: memory CD4+ T cells sorted from blood. Noted subset: CD45RA-negative fraction. The TCR originated in a man aged 18 to 30 in good health. This chain links TRBV4-2 with TRBJ1-1; no clear D. The CDR3 spells CASSQDWAAYTEAFF. The CDR3 coding sequence is TGTGCCAGCAGCCAAGATTGGGCGGCATACACTGAAGCTTTCTTT.